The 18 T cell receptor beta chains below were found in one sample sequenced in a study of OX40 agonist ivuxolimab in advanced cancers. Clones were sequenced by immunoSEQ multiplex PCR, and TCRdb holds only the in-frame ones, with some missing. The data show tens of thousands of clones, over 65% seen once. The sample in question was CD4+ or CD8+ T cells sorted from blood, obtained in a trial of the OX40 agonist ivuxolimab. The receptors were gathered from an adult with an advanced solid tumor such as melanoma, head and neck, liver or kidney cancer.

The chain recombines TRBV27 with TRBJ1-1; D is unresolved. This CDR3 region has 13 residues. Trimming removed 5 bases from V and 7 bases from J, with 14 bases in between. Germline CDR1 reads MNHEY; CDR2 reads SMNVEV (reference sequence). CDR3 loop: CASSPQRLGEAFF. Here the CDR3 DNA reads TGTGCCAGCAGTCCGCAAAGATTGGGTGAAGCTTTCTTT.

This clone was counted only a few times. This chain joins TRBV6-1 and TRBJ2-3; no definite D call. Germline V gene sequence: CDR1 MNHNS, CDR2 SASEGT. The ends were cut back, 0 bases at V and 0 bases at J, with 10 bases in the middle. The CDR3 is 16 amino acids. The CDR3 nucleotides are TGTGCCAGCAGTGAAGCGACGGTGCTTAGCACAGATACGCAGTATTTT. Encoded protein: CASSEATVLSTDTQYF.

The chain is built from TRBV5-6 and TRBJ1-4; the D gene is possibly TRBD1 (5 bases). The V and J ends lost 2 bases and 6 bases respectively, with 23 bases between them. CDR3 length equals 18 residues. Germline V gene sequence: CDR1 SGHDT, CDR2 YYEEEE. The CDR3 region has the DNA TGTGCCAGCAGCTTAAAGGGTTTCTTGCGGGGCGAAGATGAAAAACTGTTTTTT. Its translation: CASSLKGFLRGEDEKLFF.

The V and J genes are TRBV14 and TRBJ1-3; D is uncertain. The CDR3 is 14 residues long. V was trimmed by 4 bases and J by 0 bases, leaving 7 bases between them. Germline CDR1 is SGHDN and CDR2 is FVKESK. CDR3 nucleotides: TGTGCCAGCAGCCCCCCCGCCTCTGGAAACACCATATATTTT. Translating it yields CASSPPASGNTIYF. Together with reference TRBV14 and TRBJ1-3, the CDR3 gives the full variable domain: EAGVTQFPSHSVIEKGQTVTLRCDPISGHDNLYWYRRVMGKEIKFLLHFVKESKQDESGMPNNRFLAERTGGTYSTLKVQPAELEDSGVYFCASSPPASGNTIYFGEGSWLTVV.

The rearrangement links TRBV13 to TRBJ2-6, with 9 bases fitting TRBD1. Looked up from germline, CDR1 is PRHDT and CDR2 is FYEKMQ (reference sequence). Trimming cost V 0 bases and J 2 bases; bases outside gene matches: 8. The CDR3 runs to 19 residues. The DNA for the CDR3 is TGTGCCAGCAGCTTAGGTTTGGTCACAGGGGGCGCTGGGGCCAACGTCCTGACTTTC. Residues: CASSLGLVTGGAGANVLTF.

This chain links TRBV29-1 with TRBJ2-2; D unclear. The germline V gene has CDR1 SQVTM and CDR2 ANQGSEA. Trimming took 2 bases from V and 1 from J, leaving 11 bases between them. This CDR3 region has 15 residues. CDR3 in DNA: TGCAGCGTTGAACTCCCGGCGGAGAACACCGGGGAGCTGTTTTTT. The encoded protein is CSVELPAENTGELFF.

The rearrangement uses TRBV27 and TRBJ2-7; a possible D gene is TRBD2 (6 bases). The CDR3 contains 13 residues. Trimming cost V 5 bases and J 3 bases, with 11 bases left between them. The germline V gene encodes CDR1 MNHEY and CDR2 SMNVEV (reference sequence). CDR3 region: CASSGARGYEQYF. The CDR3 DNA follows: TGTGCCAGCAGTGGGGCGCGGGGCTACGAGCAGTACTTC.

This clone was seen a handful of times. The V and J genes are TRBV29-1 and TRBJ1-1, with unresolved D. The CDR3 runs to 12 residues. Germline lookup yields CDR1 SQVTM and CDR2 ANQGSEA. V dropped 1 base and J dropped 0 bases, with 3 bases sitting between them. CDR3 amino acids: CSVEAMNTEAFF. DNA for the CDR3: TGCAGCGTTGAAGCGATGAACACTGAAGCTTTCTTT.

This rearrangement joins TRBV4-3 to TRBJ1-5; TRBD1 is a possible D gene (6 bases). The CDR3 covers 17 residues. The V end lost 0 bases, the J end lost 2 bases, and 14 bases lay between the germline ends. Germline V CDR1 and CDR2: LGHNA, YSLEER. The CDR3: CASSQDRAGAGNQPQHF. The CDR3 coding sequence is TGCGCCAGCAGCCAAGATAGGGCAGGGGCCGGCAATCAGCCCCAGCATTTT.

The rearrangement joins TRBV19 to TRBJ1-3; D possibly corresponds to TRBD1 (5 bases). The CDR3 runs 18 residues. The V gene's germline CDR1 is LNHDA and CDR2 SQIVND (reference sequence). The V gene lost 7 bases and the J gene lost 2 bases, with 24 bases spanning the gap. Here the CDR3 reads CASITRPGPPGPGNTIYF. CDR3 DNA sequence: TGTGCCAGTATTACGAGACCGGGACCCCCCGGGCCTGGAAACACCATATATTTT.

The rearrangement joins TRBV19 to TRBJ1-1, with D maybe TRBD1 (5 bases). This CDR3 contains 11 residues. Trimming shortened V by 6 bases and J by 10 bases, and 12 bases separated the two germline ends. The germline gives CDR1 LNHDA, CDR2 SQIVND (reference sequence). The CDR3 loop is CASSRGPGAFF. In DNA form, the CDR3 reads TGTGCCAGTAGCCGGGGCCCGGGAGCTTTCTTT.

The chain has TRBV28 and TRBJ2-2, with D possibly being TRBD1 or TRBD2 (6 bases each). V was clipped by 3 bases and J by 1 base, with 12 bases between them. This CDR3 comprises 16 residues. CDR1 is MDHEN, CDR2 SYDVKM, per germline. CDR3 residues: CASSFSGAWNTGELFF. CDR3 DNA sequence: TGTGCCAGCAGTTTCTCGGGGGCATGGAACACCGGGGAGCTGTTTTTT.

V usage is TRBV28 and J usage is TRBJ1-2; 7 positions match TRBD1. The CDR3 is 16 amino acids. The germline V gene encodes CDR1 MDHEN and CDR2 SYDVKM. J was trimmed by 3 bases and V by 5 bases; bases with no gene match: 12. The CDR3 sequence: CASSPIVGTADYGYTF. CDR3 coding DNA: TGTGCCAGCAGTCCGATCGTCGGGACAGCCGACTATGGCTACACCTTC.

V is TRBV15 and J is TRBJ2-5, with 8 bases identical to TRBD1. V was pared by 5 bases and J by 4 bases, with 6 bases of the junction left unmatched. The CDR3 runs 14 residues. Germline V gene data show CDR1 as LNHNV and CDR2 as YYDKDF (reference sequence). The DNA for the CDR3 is TGTGCCACCAGCGAGGACAGGGTGGGAGAGACCCAGTACTTC. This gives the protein CATSEDRVGETQYF.

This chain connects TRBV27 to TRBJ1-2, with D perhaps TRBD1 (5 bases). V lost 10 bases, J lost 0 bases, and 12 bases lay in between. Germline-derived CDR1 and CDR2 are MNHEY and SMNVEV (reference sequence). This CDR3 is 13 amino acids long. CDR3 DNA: TGTGCCACCTGGGACGGCCCTAACTATGGCTACACCTTC. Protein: CATWDGPNYGYTF.

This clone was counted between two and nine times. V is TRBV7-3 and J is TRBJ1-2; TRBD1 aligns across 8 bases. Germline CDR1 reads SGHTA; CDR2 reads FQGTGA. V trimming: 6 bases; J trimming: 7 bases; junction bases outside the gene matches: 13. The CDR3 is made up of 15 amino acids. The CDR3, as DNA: TGTGCCAGCAGACCCCCGGACAGGGAAGTAGGTGGCTACACCTTC. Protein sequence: CASRPPDREVGGYTF.

CDR3 in DNA: TGTGCCAGCAGCCTCACCTCAGGGGGCCTAGAGACCCAGTACTTC. Amino acids: CASSLTSGGLETQYF. This chain links TRBV7-2 with TRBJ2-5; 8 nucleotides align to TRBD1. Germline values: CDR1 SGHTA, CDR2 FQGNSA. The trim removed 5 bases at V and 4 bases at J, leaving 9 bases unmatched. The CDR3 loop spans 15 amino acids. Looking up the rest from reference TRBV7-2 and TRBJ2-5 gives the full variable domain: GAGVSQSPSNKVTEKGKDVELRCDPISGHTALYWYRQSLGQGLEFLIYFQGNSAPDKSGLPSDRFSAERTGGSVSTLTIQRTQQEDSAVYLCASSLTSGGLETQYFGPGTRLLVL.

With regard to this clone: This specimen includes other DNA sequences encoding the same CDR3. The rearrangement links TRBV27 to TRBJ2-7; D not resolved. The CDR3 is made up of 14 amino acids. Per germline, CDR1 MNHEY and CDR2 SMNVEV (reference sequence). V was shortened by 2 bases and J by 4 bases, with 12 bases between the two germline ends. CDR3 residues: CASSLQGLSYEQYF. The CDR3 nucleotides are TGTGCCAGCAGTTTACAAGGGTTGTCGTACGAGCAGTACTTC.